This T cell receptor (beta chain) comes out of a study of blood T cell repertoires in COVID-19. Study at large: Samples of COVID-19 (acute and convalescent) were obtained from the United States, Italy and Spain.

Original analysis: Nucleated cell counts were estimated from reference gene primer amplification. Here immunoSEQ multiplex PCR was the method, and the copy in TCRdb shows in-frame clones only, minus some. V, J and clone size derive from that table, while D and trimming were established from the DNA sequence. The sample has 100,000 to 150,000 clones, roughly 90% seen once. Trimming took 3 bases from V and 5 from J, leaving 20 bases between them. From germline, CDR1 is MNHNY and CDR2 SVGAGI (reference sequence). The CDR3 extends over 16 amino acids. This sequence joins TRBV6-6 and TRBJ2-7; D is perhaps TRBD2 (5 bases). The TCR originated in a man aged 65 to 85 with active COVID-19. The sequenced sample consisted of peripheral blood. The CDR3 bases are TGTGCCAGCAGTTATGGTCTGGGAACTAGTGGCCACGAGCAGTACTTC. The encoded protein is CASSYGLGTSGHEQYF.